These T cell receptor beta chains were read from a single sample in a study of cytomegalovirus exposure and HLA in healthy donors. TCRdb's table, derived via immunoSEQ multiplex PCR, lists solely in-frame clones and lacks some. The sample comprises about 130,000 clones, nearly 90% of which are singletons, and around 3.1% rests with the top ten. Sequenced sample: PBMCs. The receptors derive from a man aged 25 to 40 in good health and CMV-seronegative. Both conserved end residues are trimmed from each CDR3. Fields, in order: clone size, V gene, J gene, CDR3 protein. A clone size is listed for some rows: how often the clone was seen (once, few, many), or a class if it is expanded.

>NA|TRBV5-1|TRBJ1-1
ASNLDRNTEAF
>NA|TRBV5-6|TRBJ1-4
ASSRGPEKLF
>NA|TRBV6-6|TRBJ1-2
ASSYLQSYGYT
>NA|TRBV5-6|TRBJ1-1
ASSPGLKNTEAF
>once|TRBV5-6|TRBJ1-5
ASSRDRGNQPQH
>NA|TRBV7-6|TRBJ1-2
ASSLEAGGRGYGYT
>NA|TRBV11-2|TRBJ1-6
ASSLYDTPNSPLH
>NA|TRBV4-3|TRBJ2-3
ASSQEWATSHQY
>NA|TRBV6-4|TRBJ1-2
ASSVHRDRADGYT
>NA|TRBV4-1|TRBJ1-5
ASSQGTGGPRQPQH
>many|TRBV6-4|TRBJ2-2
ASSAQPNTGELF
>NA|TRBV7-9|TRBJ1-2
ASSSPQTGVYGYT
>NA|TRBV5-6|TRBJ2-7
ASSLGLFPYEQY
>NA|TRBV13|TRBJ2-3
ASSPRTSGGADTQY
>NA|TRBV18|TRBJ1-3
ASSVTGAENTIY
>NA|TRBV27|TRBJ1-1
ASSLVWGGTEAF
>NA|TRBV4-1|TRBJ2-7
ASSQGGAYEQY
>NA|TRBV10-3|TRBJ1-5
AISAAIGGEAQPQH
>NA|TRBV7-2|TRBJ1-2
ASSRDRPYGYT
>NA|TRBV5-4|TRBJ1-6
ASSLLVRGNSPLH
>NA|TRBV6-5|TRBJ1-5
ASSYYGQTGPQH
>NA|TRBV6-4|TRBJ2-7
ASSIYPGKGYEQY
>NA|TRBV5-6|TRBJ1-4
ASSDFVLPEKLF
>NA|TRBV7-2|TRBJ2-1
ASSPDRVNEQF
>once|TRBV21-1|TRBJ1-4
ASSKAQQGSEKLF
>NA|TRBV9|TRBJ1-2
ASGEPPNYGYT
>NA|TRBV28|TRBJ2-7
ASSLLQVTYEQY
>NA|TRBV11-2|TRBJ2-5
ASSFLAGPQETQY
>NA|TRBV28|TRBJ2-3
ASSLLRLAGNTDTQY
>once|TRBV18|TRBJ2-7
ASSPSAYEQY
>NA|TRBV6-5|TRBJ2-3
ASSYSWTGSTDTQY
>NA|TRBV6-5|TRBJ1-2
ASSNPSTGFYGYT
>NA|TRBV27|TRBJ2-7
ASSFGAGGAYEQY
>NA|TRBV11-3|TRBJ2-3
ASSFQGTDTQY
>NA|TRBV18|TRBJ1-5
ASSPAGPRANQPQH
>NA|TRBV5-1|TRBJ2-6
ASSFSVKGANVLT
>NA|TRBV11-3|TRBJ2-1
ASSSGTGSAEQF
>NA|TRBV14|TRBJ1-6
ASSQDNRGRNSPLH
>NA|TRBV6-6|TRBJ1-5
ASIHQGHQPQH
>NA|TRBV7-9|TRBJ1-2
ASGPQGFYGYT
>NA|TRBV6-5|TRBJ2-1
ASSYRTSGEQF
>NA|TRBV27|TRBJ2-5
ASSVGLLAGGFQETQY
>NA|TRBV27|TRBJ2-2
ASSHGGGTGELF
>NA|TRBV5-4|TRBJ2-7
ASSKLQVPYEQY
>NA|TRBV4-2|TRBJ1-6
ASSLGDRPLH
>NA|TRBV5-1|TRBJ2-1
ASSLGGGREQF
>NA|TRBV19|TRBJ1-6
ASRTGTANSPLH
>NA|TRBV7-3|TRBJ1-1
ASSATGANTEAF
>NA|TRBV18|TRBJ1-5
ASSPDRGLQPQH
>NA|TRBV2|TRBJ1-1
ASSEMQIEAF
>once|TRBV6-6|TRBJ2-5
ASRRGEGQGTQY
>NA|TRBV10-3|TRBJ2-7
AISERTGTGDPYEQY
>NA|TRBV6-6|TRBJ2-3
ASSPQEVTQY